This T cell receptor beta chain was identified in a study of metastatic and nonmetastatic thyroid tumors. Background on the study: The study looked at repertoires side by side in blood and in tumor or nodule tissue from malignant and benign thyroid patients.

Patients underwent thyroid surgery, and none had received any treatment before it. Concerning this clone: Its target is unknown.

Germline V gene lookup returns CDR1 SNHLY and CDR2 FYNNEI. The CDR3 has 13 residues. V lost 8 bases, J lost 7 bases, and 8 bases stayed unmatched. Original data processing: It was from CDR3 differences across clinicopathological groups that a distant-metastasis classifier for papillary thyroid cancer was built. TCRdb re-called clones from the PCR reads using MiXCR. TCRdb assigned the V and J calls; the authors' analysis was not used. The sample contains around 61,000 clones, roughly 30% of which appear only once. Findings and limits, study-wide: Malignant thyroid tumors reportedly exceeded benign nodules significantly in TCR beta diversity, with the difference appearing in blood and tumor.

This sequence joins TRBV2 and TRBJ1-2; 9 nucleotides match TRBD1. Sequencing used blood. This TCR was sampled from a female donor with papillary thyroid cancer or a benign thyroid nodule (not recorded which). Some clones in this sample may be carry-over from other donors' samples. The CDR3 here is CASWGTGKSGYTF. The CDR3 DNA follows: TGTGCCAGCTGGGGGACAGGGAAAAGTGGCTACACCTTC.